The rows below give T cell receptor beta chains drawn from one sample of a study of T cell changes during pregnancy in multiple sclerosis. The method was immunoSEQ multiplex PCR; TCRdb's version includes in-frame clones alone and lacks a portion of them. The table shows tens of thousands of clones, with about 93% occurring only once. Material: CD8+ T cells from peripheral blood mononuclear cells, obtained in the third trimester of pregnancy. These receptors all come from a female donor with multiple sclerosis, enrolled in a pregnancy study. Each CDR3 is given with its conserved first and last residue. The order of the fields is V gene, J gene, CDR3 protein.

>TRBV19|TRBJ1-2
CASRPWAGDYGYTF
>TRBV6-1|TRBJ2-7
CASSERDFTYEQYF
>TRBV7-3|TRBJ2-5
CASSVVGGARETQYF
>TRBV7-6|TRBJ2-3
CASSLLRLAGGHADVTDTQYF
>TRBV9|TRBJ1-3
CASSPQGYWRSGNTIYF
>TRBV9|TRBJ1-4
CASSSGDRANEKLFF
>TRBV4-1|TRBJ2-3
CASSQVGLAADTQYF
>TRBV5-1|TRBJ2-1
CASSWNPGLAREGKQFF
>TRBV7-9|TRBJ2-1
CASSFVTSGIFNEQFF
>TRBV18|TRBJ2-1
CASSPPPGGSGGEQFF
>TRBV5-1|TRBJ1-3
CASSLDQGVGNTIYF
>TRBV4-3|TRBJ2-3
CASSQRANTDTQYF
>TRBV6-5|TRBJ2-2
CVVGRGTGELFF
>TRBV4-1|TRBJ2-1
CASSQVHEDNEQFF
>TRBV11-2|TRBJ2-2
CASSIGPGKAFTGELFF
>TRBV19|TRBJ1-1
CASTLGQGATEAFF
>TRBV28|TRBJ2-7
CASSFLGGGGYEQYF
>TRBV9|TRBJ2-1
CASSDPGTTYNEQFF
>TRBV5-1|TRBJ2-2
CASSTLAGSTGELFF
>TRBV11-2|TRBJ1-1
CASSLWGGENTEAFF
>TRBV4-1|TRBJ2-1
CASSPKWPSEYNEQFF
>TRBV6-4|TRBJ2-3
CASSDSSAASTDTQYF
>TRBV6-6|TRBJ2-7
CASSYNAGLSYEQYF
>TRBV9|TRBJ2-5
CASSVRQRASGQETQYF
>TRBV7-9|TRBJ2-3
CASSSRTSGISTDTQYF
>TRBV28|TRBJ2-7
CASSSGLRGNEQYF
>TRBV7-9|TRBJ2-7
CASSDKGLTAEQYF
>TRBV6-1|TRBJ2-3
CASSEEHLTDTQYF
>TRBV6-4|TRBJ2-3
CASSPLGVTDTQYF
>TRBV28|TRBJ2-5
CASSLRGTVRETQYF
>TRBV4-1|TRBJ2-7
CASSQLSGSPYEQYF
>TRBV19|TRBJ2-2
CASTLDPLLGELFF
>TRBV27|TRBJ1-2
CASRAGTGARYGYTF
>TRBV7-9|TRBJ2-1
CASRSGLAGYNEQFF
>TRBV27|TRBJ2-7
CASSFGDNHYEQYF
>TRBV7-2|TRBJ1-1
CASSSQRGTANTEAFF
>TRBV27|TRBJ2-7
CASSRNPTLGYEQYF
>TRBV7-9|TRBJ2-7
CASSETAGPYEQYF
>TRBV6-4|TRBJ2-1
CASSEGTSDEQFF
>TRBV5-1|TRBJ2-7
CASSLAGSTYEQYF